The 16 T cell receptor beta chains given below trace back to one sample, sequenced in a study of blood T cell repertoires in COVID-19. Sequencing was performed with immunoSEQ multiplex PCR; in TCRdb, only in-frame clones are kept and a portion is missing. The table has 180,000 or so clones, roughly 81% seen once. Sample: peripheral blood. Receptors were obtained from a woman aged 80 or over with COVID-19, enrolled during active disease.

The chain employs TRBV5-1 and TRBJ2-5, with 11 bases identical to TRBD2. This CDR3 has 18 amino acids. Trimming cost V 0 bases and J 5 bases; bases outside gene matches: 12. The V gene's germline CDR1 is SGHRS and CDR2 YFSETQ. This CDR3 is CASSLAHFSGGARETQYF. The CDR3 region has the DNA TGCGCCAGCAGCTTGGCCCATTTTAGCGGGGGGGCTCGTGAGACCCAGTACTTC.

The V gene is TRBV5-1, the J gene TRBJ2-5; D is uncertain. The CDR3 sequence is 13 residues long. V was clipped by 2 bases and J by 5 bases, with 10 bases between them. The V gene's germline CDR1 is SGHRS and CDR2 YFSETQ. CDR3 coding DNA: TGCGCCAGCAGCTTAACTGTAGAGGAGACCCAGTACTTC. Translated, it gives CASSLTVEETQYF.

Here the CDR3 DNA reads TGTGCCAGCAGCTTAGAGTCGGGGGGGTACACAGATACGCAGTATTTT. Translating it yields CASSLESGGYTDTQYF. The chain is built from TRBV11-2 and TRBJ2-3; 8 bases agree with TRBD2. The CDR3 is 16 residues long. Per the germline V gene, CDR1 is SGHAT and CDR2 is FQNNGV. The junction had 4 bases not matched to a gene; V was cut back by 0 bases and J by 2 bases.

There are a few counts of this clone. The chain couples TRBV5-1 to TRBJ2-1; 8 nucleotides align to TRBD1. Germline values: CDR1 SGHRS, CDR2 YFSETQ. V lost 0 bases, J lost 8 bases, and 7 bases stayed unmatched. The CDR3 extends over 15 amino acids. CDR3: CASSLAIAGGYEQFF. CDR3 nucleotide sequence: TGCGCCAGCAGCTTGGCCATCGCAGGGGGCTATGAGCAGTTCTTC.

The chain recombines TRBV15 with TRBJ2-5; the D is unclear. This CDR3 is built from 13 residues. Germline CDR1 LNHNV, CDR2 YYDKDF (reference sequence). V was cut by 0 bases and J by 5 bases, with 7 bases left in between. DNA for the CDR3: TGTGCCACCAGCAGAGATTCGCGCGAGACCCAGTACTTC. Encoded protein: CATSRDSRETQYF.

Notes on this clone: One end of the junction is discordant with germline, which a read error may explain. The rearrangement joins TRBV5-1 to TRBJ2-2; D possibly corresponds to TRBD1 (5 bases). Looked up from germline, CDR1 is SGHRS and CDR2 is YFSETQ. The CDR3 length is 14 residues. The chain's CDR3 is CASSLAGLTRELFF. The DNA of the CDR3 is TGCGCCAGCAGCTTGGCAGGGCTCACCCGGGAGCTGTTTTTT.

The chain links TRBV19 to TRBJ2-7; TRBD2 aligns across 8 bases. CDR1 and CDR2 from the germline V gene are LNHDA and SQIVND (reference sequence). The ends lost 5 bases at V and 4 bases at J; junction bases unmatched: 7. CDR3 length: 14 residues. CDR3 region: CASSLASGSYEQYF. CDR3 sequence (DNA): TGTGCCAGTAGTCTAGCTAGCGGGTCTTACGAGCAGTACTTC.

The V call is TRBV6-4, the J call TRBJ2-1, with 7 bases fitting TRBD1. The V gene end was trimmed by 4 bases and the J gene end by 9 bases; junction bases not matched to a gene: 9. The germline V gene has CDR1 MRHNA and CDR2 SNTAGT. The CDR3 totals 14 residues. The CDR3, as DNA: TGTGCCAGCAGTGTGGTCAGGGGGTCCGGTGAGCAGTTCTTC. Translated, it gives CASSVVRGSGEQFF.

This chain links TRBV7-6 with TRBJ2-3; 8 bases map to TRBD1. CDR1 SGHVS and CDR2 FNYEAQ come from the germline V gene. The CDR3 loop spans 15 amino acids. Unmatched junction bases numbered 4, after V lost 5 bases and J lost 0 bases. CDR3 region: CASSPRTGSTDTQYF. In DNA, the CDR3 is TGTGCCAGCAGCCCAAGGACAGGGAGCACAGATACGCAGTATTTT.

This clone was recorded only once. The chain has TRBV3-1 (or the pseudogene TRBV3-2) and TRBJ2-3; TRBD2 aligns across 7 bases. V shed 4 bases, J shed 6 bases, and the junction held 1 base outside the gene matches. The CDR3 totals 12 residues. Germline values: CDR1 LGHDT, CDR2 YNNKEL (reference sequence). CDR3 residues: CASSLGGDTQYF. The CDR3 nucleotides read TGTGCCAGCAGCCTGGGAGGGGATACGCAGTATTTT.

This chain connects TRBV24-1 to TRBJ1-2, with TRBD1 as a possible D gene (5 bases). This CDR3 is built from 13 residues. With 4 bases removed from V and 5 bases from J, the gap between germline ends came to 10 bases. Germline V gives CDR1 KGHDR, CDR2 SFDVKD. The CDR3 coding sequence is TGTGCCACCAGTGACGCCAGGGAATATGGCTACACCTTC. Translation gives CATSDAREYGYTF.

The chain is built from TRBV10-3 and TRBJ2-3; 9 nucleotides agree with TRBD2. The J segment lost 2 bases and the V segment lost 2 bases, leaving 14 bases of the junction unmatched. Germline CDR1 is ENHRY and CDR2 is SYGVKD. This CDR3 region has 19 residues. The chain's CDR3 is CAISEGPWLERGDTDTQYF. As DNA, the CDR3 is TGTGCCATCAGTGAGGGCCCCTGGCTAGAGCGGGGGGACACAGATACGCAGTATTTT.

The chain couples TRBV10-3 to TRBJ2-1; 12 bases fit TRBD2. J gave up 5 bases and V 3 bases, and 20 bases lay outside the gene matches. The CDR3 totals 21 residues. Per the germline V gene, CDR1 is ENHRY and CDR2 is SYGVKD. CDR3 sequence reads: CAISDHLQTSGRGWRDNEQFF. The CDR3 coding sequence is TGTGCCATCAGTGATCACCTACAGACTAGCGGGAGAGGCTGGAGAGACAATGAGCAGTTCTTC.

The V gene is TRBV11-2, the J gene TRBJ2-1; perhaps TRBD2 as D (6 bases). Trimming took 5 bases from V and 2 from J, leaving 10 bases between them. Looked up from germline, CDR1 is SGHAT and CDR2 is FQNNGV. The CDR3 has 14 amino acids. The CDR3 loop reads CASSTRRAYNEQFF. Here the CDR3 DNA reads TGTGCCAGCAGCACCCGGAGGGCCTACAATGAGCAGTTCTTC.

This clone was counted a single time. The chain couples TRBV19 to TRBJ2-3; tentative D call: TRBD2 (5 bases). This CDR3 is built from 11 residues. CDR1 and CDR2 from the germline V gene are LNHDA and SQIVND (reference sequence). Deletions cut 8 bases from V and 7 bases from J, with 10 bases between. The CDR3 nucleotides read TGTGCCAGTTCTGACTACTATACGCAGTATTTT. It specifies CASSDYYTQYF. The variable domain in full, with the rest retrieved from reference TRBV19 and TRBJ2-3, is DGGITQSPKYLFRKEGQNVTLSCEQNLNHDAMYWYRQDPGQGLRLIYYSQIVNDFQKGDIAEGYSVSREKKESFPLTVTSAQKNPTAFYLCASSDYYTQYFGPGTRLTVL.

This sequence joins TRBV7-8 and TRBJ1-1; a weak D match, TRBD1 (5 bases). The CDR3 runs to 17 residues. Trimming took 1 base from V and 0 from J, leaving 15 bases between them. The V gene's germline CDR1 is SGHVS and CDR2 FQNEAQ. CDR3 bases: TGTGCCAGCAGCTTAGATGCGGGGCTGACCATGAACACTGAAGCTTTCTTT. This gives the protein CASSLDAGLTMNTEAFF.